These 8 T cell receptor beta chains share one sample of origin, sequenced in a study of STAT3 mutations in large granular lymphocyte leukemia. Which antigens these TCRs recognize remains unknown. Study findings and constraints: At least one immunodominant TCR beta clonotype appeared in every T-cell large granular lymphocyte leukemia patient.

The table came from immunoSEQ multiplex PCR; TCRdb's copy has only in-frame clones and leaves some out. The sample comprises approximately 45,000 clones, about 81% of which are singletons, and 0.43% rests with the top ten. The specimen was PBMCs. The receptors shown here come from a human donor with T large granular lymphocyte leukemia. Some clones in this sample may be carry-over from other donors' samples.

This rearrangement joins TRBV20-1 to TRBJ2-1; possibly TRBD1 for D (6 bases). The CDR3 sequence is 11 residues long. V was pared by 6 bases and J by 6 bases, with 9 bases between. From germline, CDR1 is DFQATT and CDR2 SNEGSKA (reference sequence). The CDR3 region has the DNA TGCAGTGCCAGGGGAAGCAATGAGCAGTTCTTC. Amino acid sequence: CSARGSNEQFF.

The genes are TRBV7-9 and TRBJ2-2, with a tentative D call TRBD1 (5 bases). Germline-derived CDR1 and CDR2 are SEHNR and FQNEAQ (reference sequence). This CDR3 region has 14 residues. V lost 5 bases, J lost 1 base, and 8 bases lay in between. The CDR3 coding sequence is TGTGCCAGCAGCAGAACAGGGAACACCGGGGAGCTGTTTTTT. Translating gives CASSRTGNTGELFF.

The genes are TRBV15 and TRBJ2-2; the D gene is possibly TRBD1 (6 bases). The CDR3 runs to 15 residues. The V and J ends lost 5 bases and 1 base respectively, with 11 bases between them. The germline V gene encodes CDR1 LNHNV and CDR2 YYDKDF (reference sequence). CDR3 residues: CATSVRTENTGELFF. CDR3 coding DNA: TGTGCCACCAGCGTGAGGACAGAGAACACCGGGGAGCTGTTTTTT.

The rearrangement joins TRBV20-1 to TRBJ1-1; D uncertain. Germline CDR1 DFQATT, CDR2 SNEGSKA (reference sequence). The ends were cut back, 3 bases at V and 12 bases at J, with 8 bases in the middle. This CDR3 is 9 amino acids long. CDR3 DNA: TGCAGTGCTAGCAAGGGAACTTTCTTT. This encodes CSASKGTFF.

The rearrangement uses TRBV5-8 and TRBJ1-2, with unresolved D. Germline values: CDR1 SGHTS, CDR2 YDEGEE. With 6 bases removed from V and 6 bases from J, the gap between germline ends came to 15 bases. CDR3 length: 13 residues. The CDR3 spells CASTLGGWDGYTF. The CDR3 DNA reads as TGTGCCAGCACCTTAGGAGGATGGGATGGCTACACCTTC.

This chain joins TRBV7-2 and TRBJ2-3; 11 nucleotides line up with TRBD1. Losses at the gene ends were 4 bases for V and 3 bases for J; bases not matched to a gene: 3. Per the germline V gene, CDR1 is SGHTA and CDR2 is FQGNSA. The CDR3 consists of 15 residues. The CDR3 coding sequence is TGTGCCAGCAGCTCAGGACAGGGGGCTACAGATACGCAGTATTTT. Translating it yields CASSSGQGATDTQYF. Variable domain in full (rest from reference TRBV7-2 and TRBJ2-3): GAGVSQSPSNKVTEKGKDVELRCDPISGHTALYWYRQSLGQGLEFLIYFQGNSAPDKSGLPSDRFSAERTGGSVSTLTIQRTQQEDSAVYLCASSSGQGATDTQYFGPGTRLTVL.

This clone occurred once. V usage is TRBV29-1 and J usage is TRBJ1-2; D remains unclear. The CDR3 extends over 12 amino acids. The V gene lost 4 bases and the J gene lost 2 bases, with 8 bases spanning the gap. Germline CDR1 and CDR2: SQVTM and ANQGSEA. CDR3 amino acids: CSVGPTNYGYTF. The CDR3 nucleotides read TGCAGCGTTGGACCGACGAACTATGGCTACACCTTC.

The chain links TRBV28 to TRBJ2-7; 12 positions match TRBD2. Germline V gene sequence: CDR1 MDHEN, CDR2 SYDVKM. V lost 5 bases, J lost 7 bases, and 6 bases stayed unmatched. The CDR3 consists of 14 residues. CDR3 in amino acids: CASSRLAGDWEQYV. The CDR3 DNA sequence: TGTGCCAGCAGTCGACTAGCGGGGGATTGGGAGCAGTACGTC.